This T cell receptor beta chain was documented in a study of T cell responses to AZD1222 COVID-19 vaccine. Findings and limits, study-wide: The sample set comprised mostly white British donors with more females, and clonal diversity was possibly underestimated.

This clone was detected only once. What it binds is unknown. The CDR3 loop spans 17 amino acids. V lost 3 bases, J lost 10 bases, and 12 bases stayed unmatched. Germline CDR1 reads MGHRA; CDR2 reads YSYEKL. The data were produced by immunoSEQ multiplex PCR, yet TCRdb's version contains in-frame clones alone and is incomplete. The sample has about 100,000 clones; 87% are singletons. Material: peripheral blood, obtained on day 0 of AZD1222 vaccination. The sequence derives from an adult in good health. The chain joins TRBV4-1 to TRBJ2-1, with 13 bases fitting TRBD2. CDR3 nucleotide sequence: TGCGCCAGCAGCCACCCCGGGACTAGCGGGAATTCGGAAGAGCAGTTCTTC. This translates into CASSHPGTSGNSEEQFF.